Shown below are 27 T cell receptor beta chains from a single sample sequenced in a study of cytomegalovirus exposure and HLA in healthy donors (dated by TCRdb to the late 2010s). Library method: the immunoSEQ multiplex PCR assay. For the multiplex PCR, a mixture combining 60 forward primers for TCR Vbeta segments and 13 reverse primers for TCR Jbeta segments was used. Not all clones reach the TCRdb copy of this immuneACCESS table, which keeps in-frame sequences only. Checked studies attribute under half of the gap to unresolved V genes and leave the rest unexplained. This sample holds 45,000 to 65,000 clones; 77% were observed only once. The ten largest clones capture 2.7% of the sample. The sample consisted of PBMCs. Receptors were obtained from a woman in her forties in good health and CMV-seropositive.

The chain combines TRBV29-1 with TRBJ1-2, with D perhaps TRBD1 (5 bases). Germline values: CDR1 SQVTM, CDR2 ANQGSEA. The CDR3 runs 13 residues. V lost 4 bases, J lost 8 bases, and 17 bases lay in between. The CDR3 spells CSVAPGREGGYTF. The CDR3 DNA follows: TGCAGCGTTGCCCCGGGCAGGGAAGGCGGCTACACCTTC. Full variable domain (remainder filled in from reference TRBV29-1 and TRBJ1-2): SAVISQKPSRDICQRGTSLTIQCQVDSQVTMMFWYRQQPGQSLTLIATANQGSEATYESGFVIDKFPISRPNLTFSTLTVSNMSPEDSSIYLCSVAPGREGGYTFGSGTRLTVV.

The V call is TRBV6-1, the J call TRBJ2-2; TRBD2 aligns across 9 bases. The germline V gene encodes CDR1 MNHNS and CDR2 SASEGT. This CDR3 spans 15 amino acids. V gave up 7 bases and J gave up 7 bases; unmatched junction bases: 10. CDR3 region: CASILTTSGHGELFF. The CDR3 nucleotides read TGTGCCAGCATCCTTACGACTAGCGGACACGGGGAGCTGTTTTTT.

The chain recombines TRBV2 with TRBJ1-6; D possibly corresponds to TRBD1 (5 bases). The CDR3 spans 16 residues. CDR1 and CDR2 from the germline V gene are SNHLY and FYNNEI. The V end lost 2 bases, the J end lost 8 bases, and 16 bases lay between the germline ends. CDR3 in amino acids: CASSEPPGPIDSPLHF. The CDR3, as DNA: TGTGCCAGCAGTGAACCCCCAGGGCCCATTGATTCACCCCTCCACTTT.

The rearrangement joins TRBV2 to TRBJ2-1; 7 positions match TRBD1. The CDR3 spans 16 residues. Germline V gene sequence: CDR1 SNHLY, CDR2 FYNNEI. V gave up 6 bases and J gave up 0 bases; unmatched junction bases: 8. CDR3 nucleotides: TGTGCCAGCAGACGGGACAGTGGGGGCTCCTACAATGAGCAGTTCTTC. It specifies CASRRDSGGSYNEQFF.

CDR3 protein: CATSRGGPGPQETQYF. The CDR3 coding sequence is TGTGCCACCAGCAGAGGGGGGCCGGGTCCCCAAGAGACCCAGTACTTC. The V call is TRBV15, the J call TRBJ2-5; TRBD1 might be the D (6 bases). CDR3 length: 16 amino acids. The germline V gene encodes CDR1 LNHNV and CDR2 YYDKDF (reference sequence). With 1 base removed from V and 1 base from J, the gap between germline ends came to 13 bases.

The rearrangement links TRBV13 to TRBJ2-3; D is uncertain. The V gene lost 3 bases and the J gene lost 9 bases, with 10 bases spanning the gap. Germline V gene data show CDR1 as PRHDT and CDR2 as FYEKMQ (reference sequence). The length of the CDR3 is 12 residues. The CDR3 spells CASSFSQATQYF. CDR3 bases: TGTGCCAGCAGCTTTTCCCAAGCCACGCAGTATTTT. The whole variable domain, filled in from reference TRBV13 and TRBJ2-3, reads AAGVIQSPRHLIKEKRETATLKCYPIPRHDTVYWYQQGPGQDPQFLISFYEKMQSDKGSIPDRFSAQQFSDYHSELNMSSLELGDSALYFCASSFSQATQYFGPGTRLTVL.

J is TRBJ2-2 and V is TRBV9, with 10 bases identical to TRBD1. CDR1 is SGDLS, CDR2 YYNGEE, per germline. The CDR3 totals 15 residues. The trim removed 8 bases at V and 6 bases at J, leaving 10 bases unmatched. The chain's CDR3 is CASERAGTGAGELFF. CDR3 coding DNA: TGTGCCAGTGAAAGAGCAGGGACAGGGGCCGGGGAGCTGTTTTTT.

There are a few counts of this clone. The chain has TRBV9 and TRBJ2-2, with a weak D call TRBD1 (6 bases). The germline CDR1 and CDR2 sequences are SGDLS and YYNGEE. Trimming took 4 bases from V and 8 from J, leaving 18 bases between them. The CDR3 runs 15 residues. This chain's CDR3 is CASSKGTPKGGELFF. CDR3 sequence (DNA): TGTGCCAGCAGCAAAGGGACACCGAAAGGGGGGGAGCTGTTTTTT.

The V call is TRBV6-6, the J call TRBJ2-1; D gene uncertain. Germline-derived CDR1 and CDR2 are MNHNY and SVGAGI (reference sequence). This CDR3 has 13 residues. V was trimmed by 2 bases and J by 6 bases, leaving 8 bases between them. The CDR3 DNA reads as TGTGCCAGCAGTTACCCCTCCGGCAATGAGCAGTTCTTC. It is translated as CASSYPSGNEQFF.

This clone was found once. The chain is built from TRBV19 and TRBJ2-7; tentatively, D is TRBD2 (6 bases). Germline V gene lookup returns CDR1 LNHDA and CDR2 SQIVND (reference sequence). The CDR3 is 13 amino acids. The ends were cut back, 6 bases at V and 6 bases at J, with 15 bases in the middle. The CDR3: CASRAGTGGEQYF. The CDR3 DNA follows: TGTGCCAGTAGGGCAGGGACTGGTGGCGAGCAGTACTTC.

The CDR3, as DNA: TGTGCCAGCAGTGAATCATTGTGGCAGGGCAAGACCGGGGAGCTGTTTTTT. This translates into CASSESLWQGKTGELFF. This chain connects TRBV2 to TRBJ2-2; TRBD1 might be the D (5 bases). This CDR3 has 17 residues. V lost 2 bases, J lost 5 bases, and 18 bases lay in between. Germline-derived CDR1 and CDR2 are SNHLY and FYNNEI.

This clone turned up a few times. The chain couples TRBV14 to TRBJ2-3; 8 bases map to TRBD2. This CDR3 has 16 residues. V shed 4 bases and J 2 bases; nucleotides not matched to a gene: 8. CDR1 is SGHDN, CDR2 FVKESK, per germline. The CDR3 DNA is TGTGCCAGCAGCCTGGAGGCTAGCGGGCACACAGATACGCAGTATTTT. Amino acids: CASSLEASGHTDTQYF.

V gene TRBV11-2 combines with J gene TRBJ2-5; TRBD2 is a possible D gene (6 bases). The length of the CDR3 is 12 residues. Germline-derived CDR1 and CDR2 are SGHAT and FQNNGV. The V and J ends lost 1 base and 9 bases respectively, with 9 bases between them. The CDR3 reads CASSLAGEAQYF. CDR3 bases: TGTGCCAGCAGCTTAGCCGGGGAGGCCCAGTACTTC. Supplemented by reference TRBV11-2 and TRBJ2-5, the full variable domain reads EAGVAQSPRYKIIEKRQSVAFWCNPISGHATLYWYQQILGQGPKLLIQFQNNGVVDDSQLPKDRFSAERLKGVDSTLKIQPAKLEDSAVYLCASSLAGEAQYFGPGTRLLVL.

V and J are TRBV7-2 and TRBJ2-7; TRBD2 matches at 11 bases. The length of the CDR3 is 17 residues. V gave up 3 bases and J gave up 9 bases; unmatched junction bases: 16. Germline-derived CDR1 and CDR2 are SGHTA and FQGNSA. The CDR3 DNA reads TGTGCCAGCAGCTTTTTAGCGGGAGGGCCTCCAGGAGTCGGGCAGTACTTC. Encoded protein: CASSFLAGGPPGVGQYF.

The genes are TRBV4-2 and TRBJ1-4; 9 bases are a match to TRBD1. This CDR3 is built from 15 residues. Germline values: CDR1 LGHNA, CDR2 YNFKEQ. V lost 1 base, J lost 8 bases, and 5 bases stayed unmatched. In DNA, the CDR3 is TGTGCCAGCAGCCAAGGGACAGGGGTTCCGGAAAAACTGTTTTTT. Amino acid sequence: CASSQGTGVPEKLFF.

The V and J genes are TRBV6-5 and TRBJ1-6; a weak D match, TRBD1 (6 bases). From germline, CDR1 is MNHEY and CDR2 SVGAGI. This CDR3 comprises 14 residues. Trimming took off 7 bases at V and 6 bases at J, with 13 bases between the two ends. The CDR3 protein is CASNQGQFNSPLHF. CDR3 bases: TGTGCCAGCAACCAAGGACAGTTTAATTCACCCCTCCACTTT.

The rearrangement links TRBV19 to TRBJ2-3; D perhaps matches TRBD1 (6 bases). CDR1 and CDR2 from the germline V gene are LNHDA and SQIVND (reference sequence). The germline V and J ends were trimmed by 8 bases and 3 bases, with 18 bases remaining between them. This CDR3 has 15 residues. The CDR3 spells CASGQGFGSTDTQYF. The CDR3 DNA reads TGTGCCAGTGGCCAGGGGTTTGGATCGACAGATACGCAGTATTTT.

This clone appeared a single time. The V gene is TRBV13, the J gene TRBJ2-3; TRBD2 matches 10 bases. Losses at the gene ends were 3 bases for V and 3 bases for J; bases not matched to a gene: 9. Germline V lookup: CDR1 PRHDT, CDR2 FYEKMQ (reference sequence). The CDR3 loop spans 17 amino acids. DNA of the CDR3: TGTGCCAGCAGCTTGCAGCGGGGGGGCAGGGGGACAGATACGCAGTATTTT. Translated, it gives CASSLQRGGRGTDTQYF.

The V gene is TRBV5-6, the J gene TRBJ2-1; possible D gene TRBD2, 6 bases. The ends were cut back, 0 bases at V and 9 bases at J, with 7 bases in the middle. CDR1 is SGHDT, CDR2 YYEEEE, per germline. This CDR3 is 12 amino acids long. The CDR3 nucleotides are TGTGCCAGCAGCTTGGTGCGGGGTGAGCAGTTCTTC. Protein product: CASSLVRGEQFF.

The chain has TRBV12-5 and TRBJ2-3; 7 nucleotides align to TRBD1. The J segment lost 4 bases and the V segment lost 5 bases, leaving 0 bases of the junction unmatched. Looked up from germline, CDR1 is LGHNT and CDR2 is FRNRAP. This CDR3 region has 12 residues. CDR3 sequence reads: CASGGTADTQYF. The CDR3, as DNA: TGTGCTAGTGGTGGGACAGCAGATACGCAGTATTTT.

CDR3 nucleotide sequence: TGTGCCAGCAGCCCGACAGAGAACTATGGCTACACCTTC. This translates into CASSPTENYGYTF. J is TRBJ1-2 and V is TRBV7-9; possible D gene TRBD1, 5 bases. Germline V gene sequence: CDR1 SEHNR, CDR2 FQNEAQ (reference sequence). This CDR3 has 13 residues. The ends were cut back, 5 bases at V and 2 bases at J, with 9 bases in the middle.

This chain uses TRBV9 with TRBJ2-3, with TRBD2 matching 7 bases. Trimming at V came to 3 bases and at J to 6 bases, leaving 4 bases not matched to a gene. CDR3 length: 13 amino acids. Looked up from germline, CDR1 is SGDLS and CDR2 is YYNGEE. The CDR3 nucleotides read TGTGCCAGCAGCGGGACTAGTGGGGATACGCAGTATTTT. Translating it yields CASSGTSGDTQYF.

The table lists this clone with a count of one. The chain employs TRBV19 and TRBJ2-7, with 7 bases aligning to TRBD1. Trimming took 5 bases from V and 4 from J; bases not matched to a gene: 8. Germline V gene data show CDR1 as LNHDA and CDR2 as SQIVND (reference sequence). This CDR3 is 14 amino acids long. DNA of the CDR3: TGTGCCAGTAGTCTACAGGGGCCCCTTTACGAGCAGTACTTC. Its translation is CASSLQGPLYEQYF.

This chain connects TRBV29-1 to TRBJ2-7; 11 nucleotides agree with TRBD1. J was trimmed by 7 bases and V by 4 bases; bases with no gene match: 9. This CDR3 has 14 amino acids. Germline V gives CDR1 SQVTM, CDR2 ANQGSEA. CDR3 DNA: TGCAGCGTTGTCCCGGACAGGGGGCGCGGGGAGCAGTACTTC. Translation: CSVVPDRGRGEQYF.

The CDR3 sequence: CASSPSPVRSYEQYF. The CDR3 coding sequence is TGTGCCAGCAGCCCCTCCCCTGTGCGCTCCTACGAGCAGTACTTC. This chain joins TRBV9 and TRBJ2-7; unclear D gene. Trimming left V 4 bases short and J 0 bases short, with 14 bases between. Germline loops: CDR1 SGDLS, CDR2 YYNGEE. The CDR3 is 15 amino acids.

This chain uses TRBV18 with TRBJ1-1; tentative D call: TRBD1 (6 bases). The germline V gene encodes CDR1 KGHSH and CDR2 LQKENI. V was trimmed by 7 bases and J by 4 bases, leaving 16 bases between them. The length of the CDR3 is 14 residues. The DNA of the CDR3 is TGTGCCAGCTTCCCCGGGGGCGGGGGCACTGAAGCTTTCTTT. Its protein product is CASFPGGGGTEAFF.

The V call is TRBV30, the J call TRBJ1-2; possible D gene TRBD1, 5 bases. The CDR3 is made up of 12 amino acids. V shed 5 bases and J shed 8 bases, with 15 bases lying between them. Germline values: CDR1 GTSNPN, CDR2 SVGIG (reference sequence). The CDR3 coding sequence is TGTGCCTGGGACATCAGGGTGGGGGGCTACACCTTC. This codes for CAWDIRVGGYTF.